This T cell receptor (beta chain) was retrieved from a study of T-cell memory formation after mild COVID-19. The overall study: The TCR clusters were mostly specific to one donor. Study-wide points: Balance between CD4 and CD8 was seen in clones contracting day 15 to 85, and a CD4+ lean was seen in later expanders. Memory from before infection featured some responding clones, which suggests cross-reactive memory joined.

A word on this clonotype: What it binds is not known.

Sample barcodes and UMIs were carried by the TCR alpha and TCR beta cDNA libraries that 5'RACE generated with constant-segment primers. In TCRdb, the 5' RACE reads were re-called with MiXCR into one record per CDR3 protein. The table shows roughly 110,000 distinct CDR3 sequences, with about 24% occurring only once. The CDR3 contains 12 residues. Germline CDR1 reads DFQATT; CDR2 reads SNEGSKA (reference sequence). The V end lost 5 bases, the J end lost 4 bases, and 12 bases lay between the germline ends. The clonotype originates from a man aged 18 to 29 who had mild COVID-19 (a few samples of this study predate the infection). Cell type and time point are not known. Sequencing used PBMCs or a T cell subset sorted from them (not recorded which). The chain is built from TRBV20-1 and TRBJ2-7; tentatively, D is TRBD2 (7 bases). CDR3 sequence (DNA): TGCAGTGCTCCAGGGAGGGGGTACGAGCAGTACTTC. Encoded protein: CSAPGRGYEQYF.